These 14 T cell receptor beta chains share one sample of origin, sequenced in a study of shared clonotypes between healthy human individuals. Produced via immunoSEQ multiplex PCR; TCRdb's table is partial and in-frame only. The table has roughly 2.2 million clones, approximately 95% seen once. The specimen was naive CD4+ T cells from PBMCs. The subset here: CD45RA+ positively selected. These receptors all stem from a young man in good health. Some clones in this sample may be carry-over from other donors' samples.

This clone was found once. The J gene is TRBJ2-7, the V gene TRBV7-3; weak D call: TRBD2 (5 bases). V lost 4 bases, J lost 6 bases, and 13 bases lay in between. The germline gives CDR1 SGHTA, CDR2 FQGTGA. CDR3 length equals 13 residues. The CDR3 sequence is CASSSTSLGEQYF. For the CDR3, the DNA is TGTGCCAGCAGCTCCACTAGTTTAGGCGAGCAGTACTTC.

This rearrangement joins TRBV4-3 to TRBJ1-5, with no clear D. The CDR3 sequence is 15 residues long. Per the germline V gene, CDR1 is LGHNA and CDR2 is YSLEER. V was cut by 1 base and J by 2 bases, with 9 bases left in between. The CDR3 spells CASSQGMSRNQPQHF. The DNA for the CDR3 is TGCGCCAGCAGCCAAGGAATGAGCCGCAATCAGCCCCAGCATTTT.

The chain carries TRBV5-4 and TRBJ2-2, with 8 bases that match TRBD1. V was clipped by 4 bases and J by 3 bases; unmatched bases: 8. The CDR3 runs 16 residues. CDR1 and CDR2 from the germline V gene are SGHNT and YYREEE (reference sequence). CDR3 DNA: TGTGCCAGCAGCCTACCCAGGGGGCTTGACACCGGGGAGCTGTTTTTT. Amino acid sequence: CASSLPRGLDTGELFF.

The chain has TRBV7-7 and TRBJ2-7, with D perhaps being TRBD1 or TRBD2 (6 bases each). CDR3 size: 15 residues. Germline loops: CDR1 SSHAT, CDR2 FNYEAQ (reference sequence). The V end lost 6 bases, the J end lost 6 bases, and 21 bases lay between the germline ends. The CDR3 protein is CASSSGTPGDIEQYF. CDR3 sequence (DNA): TGTGCCAGCAGTTCCGGGACTCCGGGGGACATCGAGCAGTACTTC. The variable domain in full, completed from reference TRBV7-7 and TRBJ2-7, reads GAGVSQSPRYKVTKRGQDVTLRCDPISSHATLYWYQQALGQGPEFLTYFNYEAQPDKSGLPSDRFSAERPEGSISTLTIQRTEQRDSAMYRCASSSGTPGDIEQYFGPGTRLTVT.

The DNA of the CDR3 is TGCAGCGCCTCGAGTCCAGGGAACAATCAGCCCCAGCATTTT. Its protein product is CSASSPGNNQPQHF. The chain recombines TRBV29-1 with TRBJ1-5; D is possibly TRBD1 (5 bases). Germline-derived CDR1 and CDR2 are SQVTM and ANQGSEA. The CDR3 contains 14 residues. The V end was cut by 7 bases, the J end by 3 bases, with 16 bases between.

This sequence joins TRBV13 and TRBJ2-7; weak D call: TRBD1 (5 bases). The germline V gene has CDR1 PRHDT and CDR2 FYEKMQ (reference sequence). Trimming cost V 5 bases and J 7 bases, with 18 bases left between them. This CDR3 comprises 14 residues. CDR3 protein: CASSPRTPPREQYF. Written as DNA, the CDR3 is TGTGCCAGCAGCCCACGGACACCCCCAAGGGAGCAGTACTTC.

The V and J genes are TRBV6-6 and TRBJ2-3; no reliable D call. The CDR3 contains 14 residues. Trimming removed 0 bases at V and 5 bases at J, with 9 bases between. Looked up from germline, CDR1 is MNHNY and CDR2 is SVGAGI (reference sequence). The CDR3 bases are TGTGCCAGCAGTTACTCGGCAGGACGAGATACGCAGTATTTT. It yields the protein CASSYSAGRDTQYF.

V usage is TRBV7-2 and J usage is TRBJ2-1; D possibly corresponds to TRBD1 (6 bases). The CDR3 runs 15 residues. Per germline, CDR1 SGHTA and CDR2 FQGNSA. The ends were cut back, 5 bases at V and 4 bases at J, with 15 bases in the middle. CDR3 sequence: CASSPRRTAYNEQFF. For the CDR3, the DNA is TGTGCCAGCAGCCCGCGTCGGACAGCTTACAATGAGCAGTTCTTC.

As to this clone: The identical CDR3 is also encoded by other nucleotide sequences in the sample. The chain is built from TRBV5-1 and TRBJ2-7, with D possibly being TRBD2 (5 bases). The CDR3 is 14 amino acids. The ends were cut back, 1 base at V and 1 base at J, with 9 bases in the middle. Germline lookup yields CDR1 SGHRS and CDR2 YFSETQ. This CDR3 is CASSLLGGSYEQYF. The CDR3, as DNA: TGCGCCAGCAGCTTGCTAGGAGGTTCCTACGAGCAGTACTTC.

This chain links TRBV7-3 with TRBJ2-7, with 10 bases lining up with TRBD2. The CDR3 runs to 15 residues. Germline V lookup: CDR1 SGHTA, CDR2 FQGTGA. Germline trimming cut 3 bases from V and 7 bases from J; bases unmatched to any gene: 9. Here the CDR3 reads CASSLAASGSGEQYF. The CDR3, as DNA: TGTGCCAGCAGCTTGGCGGCTAGCGGGAGTGGAGAGCAGTACTTC.

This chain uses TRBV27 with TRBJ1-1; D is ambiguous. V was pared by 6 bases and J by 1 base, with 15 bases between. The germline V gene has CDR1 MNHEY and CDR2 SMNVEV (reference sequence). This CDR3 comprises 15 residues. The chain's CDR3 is CASSFISLKNTEAFF. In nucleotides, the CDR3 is TGTGCCAGCAGCTTTATCTCCCTCAAGAACACTGAAGCTTTCTTT.

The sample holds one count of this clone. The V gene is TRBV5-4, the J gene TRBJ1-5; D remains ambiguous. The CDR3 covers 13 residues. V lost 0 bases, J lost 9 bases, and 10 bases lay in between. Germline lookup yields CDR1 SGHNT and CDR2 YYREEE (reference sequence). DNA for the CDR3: TGTGCCAGCAGCTTGGGACGGGAAGGGCCCCAGCATTTT. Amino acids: CASSLGREGPQHF. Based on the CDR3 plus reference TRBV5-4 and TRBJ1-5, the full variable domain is ETGVTQSPTHLIKTRGQQVTLRCSSQSGHNTVSWYQQALGQGPQFIFQYYREEENGRGNFPPRFSGLQFPNYSSELNVNALELDDSALYLCASSLGREGPQHFGDGTRLSIL.

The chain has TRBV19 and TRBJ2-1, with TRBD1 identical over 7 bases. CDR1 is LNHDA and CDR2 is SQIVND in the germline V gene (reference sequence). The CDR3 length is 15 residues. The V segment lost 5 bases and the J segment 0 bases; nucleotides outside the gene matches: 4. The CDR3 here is CASSARGLSYNEQFF. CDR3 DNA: TGTGCCAGTAGTGCGAGGGGGCTCTCCTACAATGAGCAGTTCTTC.

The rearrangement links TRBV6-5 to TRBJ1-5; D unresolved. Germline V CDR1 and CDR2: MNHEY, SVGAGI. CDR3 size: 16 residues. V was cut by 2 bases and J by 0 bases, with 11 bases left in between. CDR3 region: CASSYAGPYSNQPQHF. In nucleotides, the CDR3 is TGTGCCAGCAGTTACGCCGGACCGTATAGCAATCAGCCCCAGCATTTT.